What follows are 11 T cell receptor beta chains derived from one specimen sequenced in a study of blood T cell repertoires in COVID-19. The table came from immunoSEQ multiplex PCR; TCRdb's copy has only in-frame clones and leaves some out. The table has approximately 200,000 clones, 88% seen once; the top ten hold under 2.5%. Source material: peripheral blood. These receptors originate from a man in his 70s with active or convalescent COVID-19.

The chain is built from TRBV5-6 and TRBJ2-1; D unresolved. Germline V gene sequence: CDR1 SGHDT, CDR2 YYEEEE. Trimming stripped 4 bases from V and 4 bases from J, with 9 bases between. This CDR3 contains 13 residues. CDR3 protein: CASSTFRYNEQFF. The DNA of the CDR3 is TGTGCCAGCAGCACGTTCCGGTACAATGAGCAGTTCTTC.

V usage is TRBV28 and J usage is TRBJ2-7, with D possibly TRBD2 on 7 matching bases. The ends were cut back, 5 bases at V and 5 bases at J, with 16 bases in the middle. From germline, CDR1 is MDHEN and CDR2 SYDVKM. CDR3 length: 14 amino acids. CDR3 sequence: CASSPRGGRDEQYF. The CDR3 coding sequence is TGTGCCAGCAGTCCTAGGGGGGGTAGGGACGAGCAGTACTTC.

This clone appeared once. This chain joins TRBV2 and TRBJ1-6; no firm D call. The CDR3 has 14 amino acids. The V gene's germline CDR1 is SNHLY and CDR2 FYNNEI. The V and J ends lost 7 bases and 14 bases respectively, with 21 bases between them. The DNA of the CDR3 is TGTGCCAGCAATCAACTCCTGACTTCTAGGTCCCTCCACTTT. It yields the protein CASNQLLTSRSLHF.

This clone has a single count. The rearrangement uses TRBV9 and TRBJ2-5; 9 bases match TRBD2. There are 15 residues in the CDR3. Trimming cost V 0 bases and J 4 bases; bases outside gene matches: 4. The germline gives CDR1 SGDLS, CDR2 YYNGEE. Here the CDR3 reads CASSVGAGGAETQYF. CDR3 bases: TGTGCCAGCAGCGTAGGGGCGGGAGGGGCAGAGACCCAGTACTTC.

About this clone: The same CDR3 can be traced to other DNA sequences in this sample. The chain joins TRBV7-9 to TRBJ1-4, with D uncertain. Trimming removed 2 bases from V and 4 bases from J, with 8 bases in between. Germline assignment: CDR1 SEHNR and CDR2 FQNEAQ (reference sequence). This CDR3 is built from 14 residues. The CDR3 is CASSLSSSNEKLFF. DNA of the CDR3: TGTGCCAGCAGCTTATCCTCCAGTAATGAAAAACTGTTTTTT. The full variable domain, with the rest looked up from reference TRBV7-9 and TRBJ1-4, is DTGVSQNPRHKITKRGQNVTFRCDPISEHNRLYWYRQTLGQGPEFLTYFQNEAQLEKSRLLSDRFSAERPKGSFSTLEIQRTEQGDSAMYLCASSLSSSNEKLFFGSGTQLSVL.

CDR3 sequence reads: CASSQLGLALAKNIQYF. The CDR3 region has the DNA TGCGCCAGCAGTCAATTGGGACTAGCGCTAGCCAAAAACATTCAGTACTTC. The chain joins TRBV23-1 to TRBJ2-4; 10 positions match TRBD2. TRBV23-1 is recorded as an ORF, its role being uncertain. Germline trimming cut 1 base from V and 0 bases from J; bases unmatched to any gene: 3. The CDR3 sequence is 17 residues long.

CDR3 in amino acids: CASGDRANTGELFF. The CDR3 nucleotides read TGTGCCAGCGGGGACAGGGCGAACACCGGGGAGCTGTTTTTT. The genes are TRBV28 and TRBJ2-2; 9 bases map to TRBD1. Germline CDR1 reads MDHEN; CDR2 reads SYDVKM. The J segment lost 0 bases and the V segment lost 8 bases, leaving 1 base of the junction unmatched. The CDR3 sequence is 14 residues long.

Here the CDR3 DNA reads TGTGCCAGCAGCTTAACACAGGGGATATCCTACGAGCAGTACTTC. It yields the protein CASSLTQGISYEQYF. The V and J genes are TRBV11-2 and TRBJ2-7, with 7 nucleotides matching TRBD1. Germline V gene lookup returns CDR1 SGHAT and CDR2 FQNNGV. V lost 2 bases to trimming and J lost 1 base; unmatched junction nucleotides: 5. The CDR3 is made up of 15 amino acids.

This clone has a single count. This sequence joins TRBV6-5 and TRBJ1-2; 8 positions match TRBD1. Germline values: CDR1 MNHEY, CDR2 SVGAGI. The V gene end was trimmed by 6 bases and the J gene end by 3 bases; junction bases not matched to a gene: 6. The CDR3 spans 14 residues. As DNA, the CDR3 is TGTGCCAGCAGCTCACAGGGGGGTCACTATGGCTACACCTTC. This gives the protein CASSSQGGHYGYTF.

This rearrangement joins TRBV27 to TRBJ2-5; TRBD1 aligns across 8 bases. This CDR3 spans 13 amino acids. The junction had 7 bases not matched to a gene; V was cut back by 8 bases and J by 5 bases. Germline CDR1 and CDR2: MNHEY and SMNVEV (reference sequence). CDR3 region: CASGTGLRETQYF. CDR3 nucleotides: TGTGCCAGCGGGACAGGACTACGGGAGACCCAGTACTTC.

The chain is built from TRBV3-1 (or the pseudogene TRBV3-2) and TRBJ2-4; D possibly corresponds to TRBD1 (6 bases). V dropped 0 bases and J dropped 0 bases, with 15 bases sitting between them. This CDR3 comprises 18 residues. Germline loops: CDR1 LGHDT, CDR2 YNNKEL (reference sequence). The CDR3 nucleotides read TGTGCCAGCAGCCAAGACCCCATTGGGGGCCTAGCCAAAAACATTCAGTACTTC. This gives the protein CASSQDPIGGLAKNIQYF.